This is a list of T cell receptor beta chains from one sample in a study of blood T cell repertoires in COVID-19. Generated by immunoSEQ multiplex PCR, the TCRdb table keeps only in-frame clones and is missing some. The sample has fewer than 200,000 clones; roughly 84% are singletons. Specimen: peripheral blood. These receptors were collected from a man between 40 and 49 years old with acute or convalescent COVID-19. Each CDR3 is given with its conserved first and last residue. The D gene is left open where the match is weak. Expanded clones get a size class; other rows say once, few or many, or leave the size out.

v_call: TRBV5-1; clone_size: NA; d_call: TRBD1; cdr3_length: 16; j_call: TRBJ2-1; cdr3_aa: CASSLVFGQGDNEQFF; cdr3_nt: TGCGCCAGCAGCTTGGTATTCGGGCAGGGGGACAATGAGCAGTTCTTC
v_call: TRBV5-5; clone_size: NA; d_call: NA; cdr3_length: 17; j_call: TRBJ1-3; cdr3_aa: CASSLLWDTISGNTIYF; cdr3_nt: TGTGCCAGCAGCTTGCTCTGGGACACCATCTCTGGAAACACCATATATTTT
v_call: TRBV19; clone_size: NA; d_call: NA; cdr3_length: 14; j_call: TRBJ1-2; cdr3_aa: CASSIAGENYGYTF; cdr3_nt: TGTGCCAGTAGTATTGCAGGGGAAAACTATGGCTACACCTTC
v_call: TRBV27; clone_size: NA; d_call: NA; cdr3_length: 11; j_call: TRBJ1-1; cdr3_aa: CASRSKTEAFF; cdr3_nt: TGTGCCAGCCGATCCAAGACAGAAGCTTTCTTT
v_call: TRBV5-1; clone_size: NA; d_call: TRBD1; cdr3_length: 13; j_call: TRBJ1-2; cdr3_aa: CASSLWQGDGYTF; cdr3_nt: TGCGCCAGCAGCTTGTGGCAGGGGGATGGCTACACCTTC
v_call: TRBV27; clone_size: NA; d_call: TRBD1; cdr3_length: 16; j_call: TRBJ1-5; cdr3_aa: CASSPRSKGAHQPQHF; cdr3_nt: TGTGCCAGCAGTCCTAGGTCTAAGGGGGCGCATCAGCCCCAGCATTTT
v_call: TRBV11-2; clone_size: NA; d_call: NA; cdr3_length: 13; j_call: TRBJ1-1; cdr3_aa: CASSLQGPGEAFF; cdr3_nt: TGTGCCAGCAGCTTGCAGGGTCCCGGTGAAGCTTTCTTT
v_call: TRBV5-1; clone_size: NA; d_call: NA; cdr3_length: 16; j_call: TRBJ2-5; cdr3_aa: CASSLGYAGSQETQYF; cdr3_nt: TGCGCCAGCAGCTTGGGTTACGCAGGATCACAAGAGACCCAGTACTTC
v_call: TRBV18; clone_size: NA; d_call: NA; cdr3_length: 14; j_call: TRBJ1-1; cdr3_aa: CASSSYRENTEAFF; cdr3_nt: TGTGCCAGCTCATCATACAGGGAGAACACTGAAGCTTTCTTT
v_call: TRBV19; clone_size: NA; d_call: NA; cdr3_length: 14; j_call: TRBJ1-3; cdr3_aa: CASGRASSGNTIYF; cdr3_nt: TGTGCCAGTGGGAGGGCTTCGTCTGGAAACACCATATATTTT
v_call: TRBV7-3; clone_size: NA; d_call: NA; cdr3_length: 15; j_call: TRBJ2-7; cdr3_aa: CASSLPGGYPYEQYF; cdr3_nt: TGTGCCAGCAGCTTACCCGGGGGTTATCCCTACGAGCAGTACTTC
v_call: TRBV5-1; clone_size: few; d_call: NA; cdr3_length: 16; j_call: TRBJ1-1; cdr3_aa: CASSLGQSLGAPEAFF; cdr3_nt: TGCGCCAGCAGCTTGGGACAGTCTTTGGGGGCGCCTGAAGCTTTCTTT
v_call: TRBV24-1; clone_size: once; d_call: TRBD2; cdr3_length: 15; j_call: TRBJ2-3; cdr3_aa: CATSDHGPGGDTQYF; cdr3_nt: TGTGCCACCAGTGATCACGGACCGGGGGGAGATACGCAGTATTTT
v_call: TRBV2; clone_size: NA; d_call: NA; cdr3_length: 13; j_call: TRBJ1-5; cdr3_aa: CASSPNRNQPQHF; cdr3_nt: TGTGCCAGCAGTCCTAACCGTAATCAGCCCCAGCATTTT
v_call: TRBV5-1; clone_size: NA; d_call: TRBD1; cdr3_length: 15; j_call: TRBJ2-5; cdr3_aa: CASSFGTAIQETQYF; cdr3_nt: TGCGCCAGCAGCTTTGGGACAGCTATACAAGAGACCCAGTACTTC
v_call: TRBV4-3; clone_size: NA; d_call: NA; cdr3_length: 15; j_call: TRBJ1-6; cdr3_aa: CASSQQVLIDSPLHF; cdr3_nt: TGCGCCAGCAGCCAACAGGTTTTGATAGATTCACCCCTCCACTTT
v_call: TRBV7-2; clone_size: NA; d_call: NA; cdr3_length: 15; j_call: TRBJ1-3; cdr3_aa: CASSLATDSGNTIYF; cdr3_nt: TGTGCCAGCAGCTTAGCTACAGACTCTGGAAACACCATATATTTT
v_call: TRBV7-9; clone_size: NA; d_call: NA; cdr3_length: 11; j_call: TRBJ2-3; cdr3_aa: CASSSGGTQYF; cdr3_nt: TGTGCCAGCAGCTCCGGGGGTACGCAGTATTTT
v_call: TRBV7-3; clone_size: NA; d_call: NA; cdr3_length: 12; j_call: TRBJ1-1; cdr3_aa: CASSAQGTEAFF; cdr3_nt: TGTGCCAGCAGCGCTCAGGGCACTGAAGCTTTCTTT
v_call: TRBV2; clone_size: NA; d_call: NA; cdr3_length: 13; j_call: TRBJ2-7; cdr3_aa: CASVPGTVYEQYF; cdr3_nt: TGTGCCAGTGTACCCGGGACTGTCTACGAGCAGTACTTC
v_call: TRBV28; clone_size: NA; d_call: NA; cdr3_length: 17; j_call: TRBJ1-1; cdr3_aa: CASSLWGGVIWNTEAFF; cdr3_nt: TGTGCCAGCAGTTTGTGGGGGGGTGTGATATGGAACACTGAAGCTTTCTTT
v_call: TRBV30; clone_size: NA; d_call: NA; cdr3_length: 11; j_call: TRBJ2-5; cdr3_aa: CAWGAIETQYF; cdr3_nt: TGTGCCTGGGGTGCTATAGAGACCCAGTACTTC
v_call: TRBV24-1; clone_size: NA; d_call: NA; cdr3_length: 15; j_call: TRBJ2-3; cdr3_aa: CATSDSPGGTDTQYF; cdr3_nt: TGTGCCACCAGTGATTCCCCAGGCGGCACAGATACGCAGTATTTT
v_call: TRBV5-1; clone_size: NA; d_call: TRBD1; cdr3_length: 18; j_call: TRBJ1-6; cdr3_aa: CASRLRDRTFSYNSPLHF; cdr3_nt: TGCGCCAGCAGGCTTCGGGACAGGACCTTCTCCTATAATTCACCCCTCCACTTT
v_call: TRBV28; clone_size: NA; d_call: NA; cdr3_length: 12; j_call: TRBJ1-1; cdr3_aa: CASSLEYTEAFF; cdr3_nt: TGTGCCAGCAGTTTGGAGTACACTGAAGCTTTCTTT
v_call: TRBV11-3; clone_size: few; d_call: NA; cdr3_length: 13; j_call: TRBJ1-1; cdr3_aa: CASSLAQATEAFF; cdr3_nt: TGTGCCAGCAGCTTAGCACAGGCGACTGAAGCTTTCTTT
v_call: TRBV10-1; clone_size: NA; d_call: TRBD1; cdr3_length: 15; j_call: TRBJ2-2; cdr3_aa: CASIRNRGYTGELFF; cdr3_nt: TGCGCCAGCATTAGGAACAGGGGGTACACCGGGGAGCTGTTTTTT
v_call: TRBV4-1; clone_size: NA; d_call: TRBD2; cdr3_length: 18; j_call: TRBJ2-3; cdr3_aa: CASSQRGLAGGFEDTQYF; cdr3_nt: TGCGCCAGCAGCCAAAGGGGACTAGCGGGGGGCTTCGAAGATACGCAGTATTTT
v_call: TRBV3-1/TRBV3-2; clone_size: NA; d_call: NA; cdr3_length: 17; j_call: TRBJ1-3; cdr3_aa: CASSRSLTGFGGNTIYF; cdr3_nt: TGTGCCAGCAGCCGCAGCTTGACAGGCTTTGGAGGAAACACCATATATTTT
v_call: TRBV4-1; clone_size: NA; d_call: NA; cdr3_length: 14; j_call: TRBJ2-1; cdr3_aa: CASSQDTGSDEQFF; cdr3_nt: TGCGCCAGCAGCCAAGACACAGGGTCGGATGAGCAGTTCTTC